The entry below describes one TCR beta chain. Its specificity is not known. The data are from a study of OX40 agonist ivuxolimab in advanced cancers. General study results and limits: CD8+ T cells averaged more expanded clones than CD4+. Antigens targeted by the expanded peripheral T cells were not determined.

The repertoire was sequenced with immunoSEQ multiplex PCR; TCRdb's copy has only in-frame clones and lacks some. The table has about 73,000 clones, about 90% seen once. CDR1 and CDR2 from the germline V gene are SGHVS and FQNEAQ. V lost 5 bases, J lost 5 bases, and 28 bases lay in between. The CDR3 loop spans 19 amino acids. This rearrangement joins TRBV7-8 to TRBJ2-1; D is uncertain. The specimen was CD4+ or CD8+ T cells sorted from blood, collected in a trial of the OX40 agonist ivuxolimab. This TCR came from an adult with an advanced solid tumor such as melanoma, head and neck, liver or kidney cancer. CDR3 coding DNA: TGTGCCAGCAGCCCCCTGGGTTTGGAAGGATTACTACGGAACAATGAGCAGTTCTTC. It codes for CASSPLGLEGLLRNNEQFF.